The 7 T cell receptor beta chains listed next were all sequenced from one sample in a study of T cells expressing NK-cell markers. No DNA is given; TCRdb re-called the 5' RACE reads and lists each CDR3 protein once. This repertoire includes some 390,000 distinct CDR3 sequences. The sequenced sample was blood T cells: a sorted CD56 or NKG2C T cell subset, CD4+ or CD8+ T cells, or bulk PBMC T cells (not recorded which). The receptors stem from a woman between 45 and 60 years old in good health.

The rearrangement links TRBV5-5 to TRBJ2-1; no DNA is available, so the TRBD2 call from TCRdb remains unchecked. Looked up from germline, CDR1 is SGHKS and CDR2 is YYEKEE (reference sequence). The CDR3 has 15 residues. CDR3 loop: CASSLVAGGLHEQFF.

This sequence joins TRBV5-1 and TRBJ2-1; the TCRdb call, TRBD2, lacks DNA for checking. Germline V lookup: CDR1 SGHRS, CDR2 YFSETQ. The CDR3 consists of 17 residues. CDR3 sequence: CASSPSQSGTSDLHPFF.

This chain uses TRBV12-3 or TRBV12-4 with TRBJ1-5; TCRdb selects TRBD1, and the lack of DNA leaves this call unchecked. This CDR3 comprises 16 residues. CDR3 in amino acids: CASSLVGGQLDQPQHF.

This chain joins TRBV12-5 and TRBJ1-1. This CDR3 is 15 amino acids long. Germline V gene data show CDR1 as LGHNT and CDR2 as FRNRAP. Here the CDR3 reads CASGLSAGTGTEAFF.

This chain connects TRBV4-2 to TRBJ2-2; TCRdb calls TRBD2, which cannot be checked without DNA. This CDR3 comprises 17 residues. Germline V gene data show CDR1 as LGHNA and CDR2 as YNFKEQ. The CDR3 sequence: CASSQPPGLAGAGELFF.

The V call is TRBV28, the J call TRBJ1-1; the TCRdb D gene call, TRBD1, has no DNA to confirm it. The CDR3 has 19 residues. Germline V CDR1 and CDR2: MDHEN, SYDVKM. CDR3 residues: CASSLSQSRTGGRGTEAFF. The full variable domain, with the rest looked up from reference TRBV28 and TRBJ1-1, is DVKVTQSSRYLVKRTGEKVFLECVQDMDHENMFWYRQDPGLGLRLIYFSYDVKMKEKGDIPEGYSVSREKKERFSLILESASTNQTSMYLCASSLSQSRTGGRGTEAFFGQGTRLTVV.

The V gene is TRBV5-1, the J gene TRBJ2-1; TCRdb's D gene call, TRBD2, goes unchecked for lack of DNA. The CDR3 is 17 amino acids. The V gene's germline CDR1 is SGHRS and CDR2 YFSETQ. This chain's CDR3 is CASSLPTSGRVVNEQFF. Full variable domain (missing parts from reference TRBV5-1 and TRBJ2-1): KAGVTQTPRYLIKTRGQQVTLSCSPISGHRSVSWYQQTPGQGLQFLFEYFSETQRNKGNFPGRFSGRQFSNSRSEMNVSTLELGDSALYLCASSLPTSGRVVNEQFFGPGTRLTVL.